This TCR beta chain came from a study of response to subunit inactivated influenza vaccine. Germline lookup yields CDR1 MNHEY and CDR2 SVGEGT. Deletions cut 4 bases from V and 9 bases from J, with 23 bases between. The CDR3 contains 16 residues. TCRdb reanalysed the RT-PCR reads using MiXCR and keeps one entry per CDR3 protein. The sample has 530,000 or so distinct CDR3 sequences; 14% are singletons. This chain links TRBV6-2 or TRBV6-3 with TRBJ2-3; D gene ambiguous. The sequence derives from a man in his fifties or sixties who received an inactivated influenza vaccine. The sequences come from PBMCs from blood, collected roughly 13 days after vaccination. CDR3 in DNA: TGTGCCAGCAGTTGGGCCGGAGCCTCGATAGCTGGGACGCAGTATTTT. Protein product: CASSWAGASIAGTQYF.